This TCR beta chain was identified during a study of cytomegalovirus exposure and HLA in healthy donors. Healthy individuals who donated bone marrow served as the donors. Both 60 Vbeta primers and 13 Jbeta primers went into the PCR. Assay: immunoSEQ multiplex PCR; the TCRdb copy retains only in-frame clones and omits some. The table shows around 150,000 clones, with roughly three quarters occurring only once. The sequenced sample consisted of PBMCs. This TCR was recovered from a man aged 40-50 years in good health and CMV-seronegative.

In nucleotides, the CDR3 is TGTGCCAGCAGCTTAGTGGGGGGAGGGCCCGAGGTTGAGCAGTTCTTC. Amino acid sequence: CASSLVGGGPEVEQFF. The chain has TRBV13 and TRBJ2-1, with TRBD2 matching 7 bases. This CDR3 is built from 16 residues. Trimming at V came to 1 base and at J to 9 bases, leaving 12 bases not matched to a gene. The germline V gene encodes CDR1 PRHDT and CDR2 FYEKMQ (reference sequence).